This T cell receptor (beta chain) was retrieved from a study of blood T cell repertoires in COVID-19. Study background: Donors in the United States, Italy and Spain gave samples during acute or convalescent COVID-19. Nucleic acid was either cDNA or gDNA, and it came from T cells, B-cell-depleted T cells, or PBMCs.

Germline loops: CDR1 MNHEY, CDR2 SVGAGI. V lost 8 bases, J lost 7 bases, and 20 bases lay in between. The length of the CDR3 is 14 residues. This clone was seen only once. In the source study's methods: Amplified reference gene primers provided the basis for estimating nucleated cell counts. Here immunoSEQ multiplex PCR was the method, and the copy in TCRdb shows in-frame clones only, minus some. V, J and clone size derive from that table, while D and trimming were established from the DNA sequence. This sample yields roughly 39,000 clones, of which approximately 94% are seen a single time; roughly 3.7% belongs to the top ten.

The source material was peripheral blood. This sequence originates from a human donor with active COVID-19. The donor label of this sample is uncertain. This sequence joins TRBV6-5 and TRBJ1-2; a possible D gene is TRBD1 (5 bases). Written as DNA, the CDR3 is TGTGCCAGCCAAGAGGTGGCAGGGCGTTTTGGCTACACCTTC. Translated: CASQEVAGRFGYTF.